The entry that follows covers one T cell receptor beta chain sequence. As yet, its antigen is unknown. The data originate from a study of T cells after yellow fever vaccination. TCRdb ran MiXCR on the 5' RACE reads and lists one entry per CDR3 protein. The sample has 500,000 to 700,000 distinct CDR3 sequences, roughly 19% seen once. Findings of the study overall: The presence of abundant clonotypes contaminating from the bulk population was possible in FACS-sorted repertoires. Most clones from primary vaccination were detected again post-booster (96% CD4, more than 85% CD8).

Sample: PBMCs, taken 15 days after the yellow fever booster vaccination. This clonotype originated in a man aged 25-45 years who received the YFV17D yellow fever vaccine.

The CDR3 is CASSYGTTYNEQFF. For the CDR3, the DNA is TGCGCCAGCAGCTACGGGACCACTTACAATGAGCAGTTCTTC. The V call is TRBV5-1, the J call TRBJ2-1; D is perhaps TRBD1 or TRBD2 (5 bases each). CDR1 is SGHRS, CDR2 YFSETQ, per germline. The CDR3 is 14 residues long. V was trimmed by 3 bases and J by 4 bases, leaving 11 bases between them.